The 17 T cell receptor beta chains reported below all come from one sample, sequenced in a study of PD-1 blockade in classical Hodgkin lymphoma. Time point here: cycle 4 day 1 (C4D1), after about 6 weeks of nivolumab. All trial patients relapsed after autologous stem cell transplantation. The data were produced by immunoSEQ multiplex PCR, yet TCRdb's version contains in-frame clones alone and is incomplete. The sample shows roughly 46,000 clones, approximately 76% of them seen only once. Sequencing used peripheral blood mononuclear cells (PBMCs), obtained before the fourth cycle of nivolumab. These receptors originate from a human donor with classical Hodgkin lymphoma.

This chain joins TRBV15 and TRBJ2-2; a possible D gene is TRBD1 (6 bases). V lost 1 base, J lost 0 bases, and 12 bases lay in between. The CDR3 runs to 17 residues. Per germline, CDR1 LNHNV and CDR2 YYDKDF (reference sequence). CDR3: CATSRALPGANTGELFF. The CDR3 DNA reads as TGTGCCACCAGCAGAGCCCTACCAGGGGCGAACACCGGGGAGCTGTTTTTT.

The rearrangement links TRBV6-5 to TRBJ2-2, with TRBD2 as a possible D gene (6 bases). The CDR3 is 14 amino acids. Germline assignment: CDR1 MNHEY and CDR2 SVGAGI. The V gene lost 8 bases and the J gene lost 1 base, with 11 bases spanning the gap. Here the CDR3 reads CASRRAGNTGELFF. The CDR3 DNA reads TGTGCCAGCCGGAGGGCAGGGAACACCGGGGAGCTGTTTTTT.

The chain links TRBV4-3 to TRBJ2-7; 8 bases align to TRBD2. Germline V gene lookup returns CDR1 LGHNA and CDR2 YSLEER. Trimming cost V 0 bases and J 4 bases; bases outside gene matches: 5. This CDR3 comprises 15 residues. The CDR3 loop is CASSQEGTRVYEQYF. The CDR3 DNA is TGCGCCAGCAGCCAAGAAGGGACTAGAGTGTACGAGCAGTACTTC.

In DNA, the CDR3 is TGCGCCAGCAGTGAGTCGACAGGGTTGTACGAAAAACTGTTTTTT. Translating it yields CASSESTGLYEKLFF. The rearrangement joins TRBV10-2 to TRBJ1-4, with 7 bases identical to TRBD1. J was trimmed by 8 bases and V by 0 bases; bases with no gene match: 6. The germline CDR1 and CDR2 sequences are WSHSY and SAAADI. The CDR3 has 15 amino acids.

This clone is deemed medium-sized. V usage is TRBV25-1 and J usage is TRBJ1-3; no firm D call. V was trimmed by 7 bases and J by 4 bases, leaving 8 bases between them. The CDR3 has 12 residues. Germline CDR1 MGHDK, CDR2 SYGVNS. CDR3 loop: CASTSWGNTIYF. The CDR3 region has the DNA TGTGCCAGCACTTCCTGGGGAAACACCATATATTTT. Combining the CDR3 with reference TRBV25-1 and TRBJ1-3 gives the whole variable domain EADIYQTPRYLVIGTGKKITLECSQTMGHDKMYWYQQDPGMELHLIHYSYGVNSTEKGDLSSESTVSRIRTEHFPLTLESARPSHTSQYLCASTSWGNTIYFGEGSWLTVV.

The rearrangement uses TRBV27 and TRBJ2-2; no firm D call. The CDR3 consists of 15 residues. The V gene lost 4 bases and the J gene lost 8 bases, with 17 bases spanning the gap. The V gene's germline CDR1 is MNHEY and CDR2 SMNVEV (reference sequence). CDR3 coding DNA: TGTGCCAGCAGTTCCGCAGTGGGCAGAGAAGGGGAGCTGTTTTTT. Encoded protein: CASSSAVGREGELFF.

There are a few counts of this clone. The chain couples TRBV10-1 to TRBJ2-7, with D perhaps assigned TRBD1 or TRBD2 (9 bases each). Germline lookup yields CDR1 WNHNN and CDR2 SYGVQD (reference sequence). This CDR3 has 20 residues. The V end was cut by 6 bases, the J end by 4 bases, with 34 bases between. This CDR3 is CASSLAGTGIGSGRLYEQYF. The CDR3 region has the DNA TGCGCCAGCAGCCTCGCCGGGACAGGGATTGGTAGCGGGAGACTATACGAGCAGTACTTC.

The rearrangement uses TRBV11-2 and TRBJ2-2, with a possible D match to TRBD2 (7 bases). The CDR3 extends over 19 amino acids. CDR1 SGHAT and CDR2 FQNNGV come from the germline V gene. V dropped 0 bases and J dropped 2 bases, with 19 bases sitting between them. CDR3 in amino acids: CASSLDRGGAGLNTGELFF. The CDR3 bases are TGTGCCAGCAGCTTAGATAGGGGGGGCGCAGGGCTTAACACCGGGGAGCTGTTTTTT.

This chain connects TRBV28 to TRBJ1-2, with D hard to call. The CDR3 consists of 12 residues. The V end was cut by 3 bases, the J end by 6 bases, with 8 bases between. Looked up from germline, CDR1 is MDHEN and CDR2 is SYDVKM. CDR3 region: CASSFRRHGYTF. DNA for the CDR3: TGTGCCAGCAGTTTTAGGCGACATGGCTACACCTTC.

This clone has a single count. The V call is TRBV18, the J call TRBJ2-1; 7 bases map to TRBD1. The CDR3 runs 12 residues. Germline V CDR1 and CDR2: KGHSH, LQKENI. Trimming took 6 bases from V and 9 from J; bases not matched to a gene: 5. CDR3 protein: CASSQNRGEQFF. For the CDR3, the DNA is TGTGCCAGCTCCCAAAACAGGGGTGAGCAGTTCTTC.

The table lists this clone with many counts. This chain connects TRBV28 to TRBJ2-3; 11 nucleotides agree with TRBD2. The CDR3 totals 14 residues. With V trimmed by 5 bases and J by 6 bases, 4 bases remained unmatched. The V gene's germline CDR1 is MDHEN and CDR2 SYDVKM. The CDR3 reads CASSQRTSGDTQYF. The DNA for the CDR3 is TGTGCCAGCAGTCAAAGGACTAGCGGGGATACGCAGTATTTT.

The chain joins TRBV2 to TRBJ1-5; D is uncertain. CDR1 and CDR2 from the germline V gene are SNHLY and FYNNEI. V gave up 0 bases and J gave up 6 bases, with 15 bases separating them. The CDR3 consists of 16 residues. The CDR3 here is CASSEALTGRAQPQHF. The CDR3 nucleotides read TGTGCCAGCAGTGAAGCGCTGACGGGAAGAGCTCAGCCCCAGCATTTT.

CDR3 amino acids: CASSPGLAGAQETQYF. CDR3 nucleotide sequence: TGTGCCAGCAGCCCGGGACTAGCGGGAGCACAAGAGACCCAGTACTTC. The chain combines TRBV7-2 with TRBJ2-5, with 14 bases lining up with TRBD2. The length of the CDR3 is 16 residues. V was pared by 5 bases and J by 2 bases, with 4 bases of the junction left unmatched. The germline gives CDR1 SGHTA, CDR2 FQGNSA.

CDR3 bases: TGTGCCAGCAGCTTAAGACAGCATAATCAGCCCCAGCATTTT. Protein sequence: CASSLRQHNQPQHF. V and J are TRBV5-6 and TRBJ1-5; tentatively, D is TRBD1 (5 bases). The CDR3 loop spans 14 amino acids. Germline V gene data show CDR1 as SGHDT and CDR2 as YYEEEE. With 2 bases removed from V and 4 bases from J, the gap between germline ends came to 10 bases.

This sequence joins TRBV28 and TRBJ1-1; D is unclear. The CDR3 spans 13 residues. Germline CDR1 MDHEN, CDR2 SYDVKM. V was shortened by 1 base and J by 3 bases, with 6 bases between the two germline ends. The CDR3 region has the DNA TGTGCCAGCAGTTTATCGCCCTACACTGAAGCTTTCTTT. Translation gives CASSLSPYTEAFF.

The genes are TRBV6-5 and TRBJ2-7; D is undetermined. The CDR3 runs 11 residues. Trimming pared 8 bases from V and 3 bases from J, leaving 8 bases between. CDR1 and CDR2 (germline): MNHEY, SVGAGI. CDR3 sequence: CASAHLYEQYF. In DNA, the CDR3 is TGTGCCAGCGCACACCTCTACGAGCAGTACTTC.

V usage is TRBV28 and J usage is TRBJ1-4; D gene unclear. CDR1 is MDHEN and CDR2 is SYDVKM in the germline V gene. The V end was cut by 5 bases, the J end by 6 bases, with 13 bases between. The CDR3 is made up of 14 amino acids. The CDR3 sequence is CASSLSGSDEKLFF. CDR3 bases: TGTGCCAGCAGTCTTTCCGGGAGTGATGAAAAACTGTTTTTT. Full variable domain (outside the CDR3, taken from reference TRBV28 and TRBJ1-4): DVKVTQSSRYLVKRTGEKVFLECVQDMDHENMFWYRQDPGLGLRLIYFSYDVKMKEKGDIPEGYSVSREKKERFSLILESASTNQTSMYLCASSLSGSDEKLFFGSGTQLSVL.